The clone carrying this T cell receptor (beta chain) was detected only a few times. Using immunoSEQ multiplex PCR, the repertoire was profiled, and TCRdb retains in-frame clones only, with some absent. The data show about 29,000 clones, 85% to 95% seen once. The source of the sample is a study of T cell changes during pregnancy in multiple sclerosis. The CDR3 sequence is 15 residues long. V was shortened by 4 bases and J by 3 bases, with 18 bases between the two germline ends. CDR1 and CDR2 (germline): SQVTM, ANQGSEA. V and J are TRBV29-1 and TRBJ1-1; unclear D gene. The sequence was collected from a female donor with multiple sclerosis, enrolled in a pregnancy study. This specimen consisted of CD8+ T cells from peripheral blood mononuclear cells, obtained before pregnancy. The CDR3 region has the DNA TGCAGCGTTGCCGAAGGCCCGGAGTGGTACACTGAAGCTTTCTTT. Residues: CSVAEGPEWYTEAFF.